These 16 T cell receptor beta chains came from one sample sequenced in a study of response to subunit inactivated influenza vaccine. MiXCR was run by TCRdb on the RT-PCR reads, yielding one entry per CDR3 protein. The table lists about 500,000 distinct CDR3 sequences, roughly 7.6% of them singletons. The sequencing here drew on PBMCs from blood, taken roughly 24 months after vaccination. The receptors come from a man aged 50 to 69 who received an inactivated influenza vaccine.

The chain carries TRBV12-3 or TRBV12-4 and TRBJ1-2; D may be TRBD1 (6 bases). This CDR3 spans 13 amino acids. Trimming cost V 4 bases and J 4 bases, with 10 bases left between them. The CDR3 reads CASSSGESYGYTF. The CDR3, as DNA: TGTGCCAGCAGTTCAGGGGAGAGCTATGGCTACACCTTC.

This clonotype came up many times. The chain employs TRBV5-5 and TRBJ1-1; no clear D gene. This CDR3 is 14 amino acids long. V was clipped by 0 bases and J by 4 bases, with 10 bases between them. From germline, CDR1 is SGHKS and CDR2 YYEKEE (reference sequence). CDR3 protein: CASSLEPTGTEAFF. For the CDR3, the DNA is TGTGCCAGCAGCTTGGAACCAACCGGCACTGAAGCTTTCTTT.

The V and J genes are TRBV6-2 or TRBV6-3 and TRBJ1-5; D gene ambiguous. V was trimmed by 3 bases and J by 8 bases, leaving 17 bases between them. Germline CDR1 is MNHEY and CDR2 is SVGEGT. CDR3 size: 15 residues. CDR3 region: CASSYRPFRGEPQHF. CDR3 DNA: TGTGCCAGCAGTTATAGGCCGTTTCGGGGAGAGCCCCAGCATTTT.

A few counts support this clonotype. The chain is built from TRBV12-3 or TRBV12-4 and TRBJ2-7, with a possible D match to TRBD1 (6 bases). This CDR3 region has 13 residues. Trimming took 6 bases from V and 3 from J, leaving 12 bases between them. The chain's CDR3 is CASSTGFIYEQYF. CDR3 DNA sequence: TGTGCCAGCAGCACAGGGTTCATCTACGAGCAGTACTTC.

This clonotype was counted ten times or more. The rearrangement uses TRBV29-1 and TRBJ2-5; maybe TRBD1 (6 bases). The germline gives CDR1 SQVTM, CDR2 ANQGSEA. This CDR3 contains 13 residues. Trimming removed 2 bases at V and 3 bases at J, with 10 bases between. CDR3 sequence reads: CSVERGTKETQYF. Here the CDR3 DNA reads TGCAGCGTTGAAAGAGGGACAAAAGAGACCCAGTACTTC.

The chain links TRBV7-8 to TRBJ1-6; the D gene is possibly TRBD1 (5 bases). Per the germline V gene, CDR1 is SGHVS and CDR2 is FQNEAQ. The CDR3 spans 15 residues. Trimming took off 4 bases at V and 7 bases at J, with 14 bases between the two ends. The CDR3 spells CASSSWDGRNSPLHF. CDR3 nucleotide sequence: TGTGCCAGCAGCTCATGGGACGGGAGAAATTCACCCCTCCACTTT.

This clonotype has a count of ten or more. V is TRBV5-5 and J is TRBJ2-5; 7 bases fit TRBD2. V dropped 4 bases and J dropped 5; count of bases not matched to a gene: 8. The CDR3 runs 14 residues. From germline, CDR1 is SGHKS and CDR2 YYEKEE (reference sequence). This chain's CDR3 is CASSLRWGGETQYF. The CDR3 DNA is TGTGCCAGCAGCCTCAGGTGGGGGGGGGAGACCCAGTACTTC. Looking up the rest from reference TRBV5-5 and TRBJ2-5 gives the full variable domain: DAGVTQSPTHLIKTRGQQVTLRCSPISGHKSVSWYQQVLGQGPQFIFQYYEKEERGRGNFPDRFSARQFPNYSSELNVNALLLGDSALYLCASSLRWGGETQYFGPGTRLLVL.

This clonotype was detected a few times. The chain couples TRBV7-7 to TRBJ2-3; D unclear. CDR3 length: 12 amino acids. Germline CDR1 reads SSHAT; CDR2 reads FNYEAQ (reference sequence). V was pared by 6 bases and J by 6 bases, with 10 bases between. The CDR3 region has the DNA TGTGCCAGCAGATCTAGAGTCGATACGCAGTATTTT. Protein product: CASRSRVDTQYF.

The table lists this clonotype with a few counts. The chain carries TRBV7-9 and TRBJ1-1; D uncertain. Trimming stripped 11 bases from V and 4 bases from J, with 11 bases between. The CDR3 is 11 residues long. Germline CDR1 is SEHNR and CDR2 is FQNEAQ (reference sequence). The DNA for the CDR3 is TGTGCCTGCTCACAAAGCACTGAAGCTTTCTTT. Its protein product is CACSQSTEAFF.

Notes on this clonotype: Germline and junction disagree at one end, which may indicate a read error. The chain employs TRBV20-1 and TRBJ2-1; TRBD1 matches 11 bases. CDR3 size: 15 residues. Germline-derived CDR1 and CDR2 are DFQATT and SNEGSKA (reference sequence). CDR3 DNA: TGCAGTGCTGGAGAGAGGGACAGGGGGAGCAATGAGCAGTTCTTC. Its protein product is CSAGERDRGSNEQFF.

This clonotype came up once. Relative to the germline gene, one junction end is altered; a read error may explain this. This sequence joins TRBV6-2 or TRBV6-3 and TRBJ2-1; D may be TRBD1 (6 bases). CDR1 and CDR2 (germline): MNHEY, SVGEGT. This CDR3 region has 14 residues. The CDR3: CASSFLGAYDEQFF. The CDR3 region has the DNA TGTGCCAGCAGTTTCCTGGGGGCCTACGATGAGCAGTTCTTC.

This clonotype has a count of ten or more. The CDR3 loop is CASSKARYEQYF. The CDR3 DNA sequence: TGTGCCAGCAGCAAAGCTAGGTACGAGCAGTACTTC. The chain has TRBV21-1 and TRBJ2-7. TRBV21-1 is a pseudogene. The CDR3 has 12 residues.

The chain employs TRBV6-5 and TRBJ2-5, with TRBD1 matching over 7 bases. Trimming at V came to 4 bases and at J to 3 bases, leaving 5 bases not matched to a gene. The germline V gene encodes CDR1 MNHEY and CDR2 SVGAGI. This CDR3 has 14 residues. For the CDR3, the DNA is TGTGCCAGCAGTTGGGCCGGGACAGAAGAGACCCAGTACTTC. It specifies CASSWAGTEETQYF.

The table lists this clonotype with many counts. The rearrangement joins TRBV7-8 to TRBJ2-1; 8 positions agree with TRBD2. V trimming: 1 base; J trimming: 7 bases; junction bases outside the gene matches: 3. This CDR3 has 14 residues. CDR1 and CDR2 from the germline V gene are SGHVS and FQNEAQ. The CDR3 region has the DNA TGTGCCAGCAGCTTAGAGGCTAGCGGGAATGAGCAGTTCTTC. Translated: CASSLEASGNEQFF.

This clonotype has a count of ten or more. The CDR3 loop reads CASRQQGNTEAFF. In DNA form, the CDR3 reads TGCGCCAGCAGACAACAGGGGAACACTGAAGCTTTCTTT. The V and J genes are TRBV5-1 and TRBJ1-1, with TRBD1 as a possible D gene (6 bases). From germline, CDR1 is SGHRS and CDR2 YFSETQ. This CDR3 region has 13 residues. V lost 5 bases and J lost 1, with 9 bases in between.

This clonotype was picked up a small number of times. CDR3 region: CASTPFRSPDTQYF. For the CDR3, the DNA is TGTGCCAGCACCCCGTTTCGGAGCCCAGATACGCAGTATTTT. The chain is built from TRBV12-3 or TRBV12-4 and TRBJ2-3; D is ambiguous. The ends were cut back, 7 bases at V and 4 bases at J, with 15 bases in the middle. This CDR3 is 14 amino acids long.